The TCR beta chain under discussion was sequenced for a study of cytomegalovirus exposure and HLA in healthy donors. The PCR employed 60 Vbeta primers together with 13 Jbeta primers. Measured with immunoSEQ multiplex PCR; TCRdb has only the in-frame clones, and not every one. The sample shows around 190,000 clones, about 80% of them seen only once. The CDR3 consists of 15 residues. Unmatched junction bases numbered 2, after V lost 6 bases and J lost 2 bases. Looked up from germline, CDR1 is ENHRY and CDR2 is SYGVKD. The receptor comes from a woman in her thirties or forties in good health and CMV-seronegative. The sequencing sample was made of PBMCs. This chain connects TRBV10-3 to TRBJ2-1, with 12 bases fitting TRBD2. The CDR3 DNA is TGTGCCATCAGCCGGACTAGCGGGACCTACAATGAGCAGTTCTTC. Its translation is CAISRTSGTYNEQFF.